This TCR beta chain was documented in a study of T-cell memory formation after mild COVID-19 (dated by TCRdb to about 2021). For context, the study as a whole: TCR sequence clusters from the two donors were found to be largely donor specific. In a couple of donors, T-cell clones that expanded and contracted after mild COVID-19 were followed by sequencing TCRalpha and TCRbeta repertoires longitudinally. The cohort was made up of two young adult volunteers, one female and one male, who were previously healthy.

This clonotype came up a few times. Its antigen has not been determined. It has no much larger one-base neighbor in the sample; base qualities were not kept. Sequencer: Illumina NovaSeq 6000. TCRalpha and TCRbeta cDNA libraries were built by 5'RACE with constant-segment primers, adding sample barcodes and unique molecular identifiers. Trizol reagent was used to extract RNA from every sample. Library amplification was performed in two PCR steps, and a second sample barcode and Illumina TruSeq adapters were introduced in the second step. Sequencing of libraries was performed on an Illumina NovaSeq with 2 x 150 bp paired-end reads. Under the source paper's analysis protocol: The reads were demultiplexed and collapsed into UMI-guided consensus sequences using migec v1.2.7. Using mixcr v2.1.11, UMI consensuses were aligned to TRA and TRB V and J templates and then assembled into clonotypes. A clonotype was counted as expanded or contracted only if both edgeR and NoisET called the change significant, with noise models trained on biological replicates. For edgeR calls, the cutoffs were a false discovery rate-adjusted p below 0.01 and a log2 fold-change threshold of 1. As an exploratory analysis of dynamics, max-normalized trajectories of the 1000 most abundant clonotypes were examined with PCA combined with hierarchical clustering. The CD4 or CD8 phenotype of responding clones was assigned using the separately sequenced CD4+ and CD8+ repertoires. Using fastp at Q25 and MiXCR, TCRdb reprocessed the public reads and kept productive beta chains. Rows are combined by CDR3 protein, so each entry shows the most common genes and DNA. V and J calls and clone size were set by TCRdb, not the authors. The sample table holds roughly 350,000 distinct CDR3 sequences, of which roughly 13% were seen once. The top ten hold 20% to 25% of the sample.

Overall results and qualifications from the work: SARS-CoV-2 specificity was not confirmed for the second-wave clones peaking on day 37. Contracting CD4+ clones turned up mainly in the CM and EM memory subsets, whereas EMRA was where CD8+ clones were enriched. The study included only a couple of mild cases, and larger cohorts that include severe cases with pre-infection samples were judged to be necessary. The detection of some responding clones in pre-infection memory suggests that pre-existing cross-reactive memory T cells joined the SARS-CoV-2 response. Clones contracting from day 15 to 85 had balanced CD4/CD8 phenotypes, while a second wave expanding from day 15 to 37 was biased towards CD4+.

Ficoll-Paque density gradient centrifugation was the method used to isolate PBMCs. The TCR originated in a man between 18 and 29 years old who had mild COVID-19 (a few samples of this study predate the infection). The sample titles of this study are shuffled in the database, so cell type and time point are left out; the donor was told from shared clones. Sequenced sample: PBMCs or a T cell subset sorted from them (not recorded which).

Here the CDR3 is given as CASSGGQRSYNEQFF. At the DNA level, the sequence is TGTGCCAGCAGCGGGGGACAACGCTCCTACAATGAGCAGTTCTTC. The chain is encoded by TRBV7-6 joined to TRBJ2-1; D gene: possibly TRBD1, on 6 matching bases. V lost 5 bases and J lost 0 bases; the stretch between them is 11 bases long. Taken from cysteine to phenylalanine, the CDR3 has 15 residues. Left in the record is the CDR3 DNA by itself, 45 bases read in frame from the first base. The germline V gene supplies CDR1 SGHVS and CDR2 FNYEAQ.